These T cell receptor beta chains were read from a single sample in a study of technical replicates of blood from a handful of donors. TCRdb's table, derived via immunoSEQ multiplex PCR, lists solely in-frame clones and lacks some. The sample shows fewer than 70,000 clones, 86% of them seen only once. Input material: PBMCs. These receptor sequences come from a human donor in good health. Some clones in this sample may be carry-over from other donors' samples. Each CDR3 is given with its conserved first and last residue. Each record gives: CDR3 DNA, CDR3 protein, clone size, D gene, J gene, V gene. The D gene is left open where the match is weak. A clone size is listed for some rows: how often the clone was seen (once, few, many), or a class if it is expanded.

TGTGCCAGCAGCTTGGGACAGTACTACGAGCAGTACTTC,CASSLGQYYEQYF,NA,TRBD1,TRBJ2-7,TRBV11-1
TGTGCCAGCAGGGTTATGAGCGGGGGGGCCATTGAGTACGAGCAGTACTTC,CASRVMSGGAIEYEQYF,NA,TRBD2,TRBJ2-7,TRBV2
TGTGCCTGGAGTGTACCCGGGTGCAGCTCTGGAAACACCATATATTTT,CAWSVPGCSSGNTIYF,NA,NA,TRBJ1-3,TRBV30
TGTGCCAGCAGCCGGGAGGGGGGAACTAATGAAAAACTGTTTTTT,CASSREGGTNEKLFF,NA,NA,TRBJ1-4,TRBV7-9
TGTGCCAGCGAAAGGGGATTCCAAGAGACCCAGTACTTC,CASERGFQETQYF,NA,NA,TRBJ2-5,TRBV11-2
TGCGCCAGCAGCCAACTCGACAGCTCTGGAAACACCATATATTTT,CASSQLDSSGNTIYF,NA,NA,TRBJ1-3,TRBV4-3
TGTGCCAGCAGTTCAGGGATTCAGGGAAGTGAAAAACTGTTTTTT,CASSSGIQGSEKLFF,NA,NA,TRBJ1-4,TRBV6-1
TGCGCCAGCAGCTTGGAACTGGGGAGGGCCGAGCAGTACTTC,CASSLELGRAEQYF,NA,TRBD2,TRBJ2-7,TRBV5-1
TGTGCCAGCAGCTTACCCCCCGGTTGGACTAGCGGCTTAGCCAAAAACATTCAGTACTTC,CASSLPPGWTSGLAKNIQYF,NA,TRBD2,TRBJ2-4,TRBV11-3
TGTGCCAGCAGCTCAGAACAGGGTCGCAATCAGCCCCAGCATTTT,CASSSEQGRNQPQHF,NA,NA,TRBJ1-5,TRBV7-2
TGTGCTAGTGACTTTACAGGGGGCGACGAGCAGTACTTC,CASDFTGGDEQYF,NA,TRBD1,TRBJ2-7,TRBV12-5
TGTGCCAGCACTCAAGCCTGGACAGGGGAAGGCTACGAGCAGTACTTC,CASTQAWTGEGYEQYF,NA,TRBD1,TRBJ2-7,TRBV7-2
TGTGCCAGCAGCTACTCAACTAGCTCCTACAATGAGCAGTTCTTC,CASSYSTSSYNEQFF,NA,NA,TRBJ2-1,TRBV5-4
TGTGCCAGCAGCCCAAACACGGGAGCGGGGGGGAGCACCGGGGAGCTGTTTTTT,CASSPNTGAGGSTGELFF,NA,TRBD2,TRBJ2-2,TRBV7-2
TGTGCCAGCAGGCTAGACAGCATGAGGGGCTACACCTTC,CASRLDSMRGYTF,NA,NA,TRBJ1-2,TRBV2
TGCGCCAGCAGCTTGGGGTCACAAAACAATGAGCAGTTCTTC,CASSLGSQNNEQFF,NA,NA,TRBJ2-1,TRBV5-1
TGTGCCAGCAGCGTAGGTGGAGGAATGAACACTGAAGCTTTCTTT,CASSVGGGMNTEAFF,few,NA,TRBJ1-1,TRBV9
TGTGCCAGCAGCTCTTTACAGGGACCCCAAGAGACCCAGTACTTC,CASSSLQGPQETQYF,NA,NA,TRBJ2-5,TRBV7-2